A selection of T cell receptor beta chains follows, all from one sample in a study of T cells in Graves' hyperthyroidism and ophthalmopathy. TCRdb itself ran the multiplex PCR reads through MiXCR, one entry per CDR3 protein. The sample records approximately 600,000 distinct CDR3 sequences, around 20% being singletons. The sequencing input was blood. The source of these receptors is a man younger than 45 with Graves' ophthalmopathy. CDR3s include the opening cysteine and the closing phenylalanine or tryptophan. Each record gives: CDR3 protein, CDR3 DNA, clone size, D gene, V gene, J gene. D genes are given only for firm matches. Expanded clones are given a class, and other clones once, few, many or no size at all.

CDR3aa: CASSYLLAGEKNEQFF
CDR3nt: TGTGCCAGCAGTTACCTACTAGCGGGAGAGAAAAATGAGCAGTTCTTC
abundance: -
d_gene: TRBD2
v_gene: TRBV6-7
j_gene: TRBJ2-1

CDR3aa: CASRTLAGGPGETQYF
CDR3nt: TGTGCCAGCAGAACATTAGCGGGAGGGCCCGGAGAGACCCAGTACTTC
abundance: -
d_gene: TRBD2
v_gene: TRBV7-9
j_gene: TRBJ2-5

CDR3aa: CASSADRTGELFF
CDR3nt: TGCGCCAGCAGCGCCGATCGCACCGGGGAGCTGTTTTTT
abundance: few
d_gene: -
v_gene: TRBV5-1
j_gene: TRBJ2-2

CDR3aa: CASQGYTIYGYTF
CDR3nt: TGTGCCAGCCAGGGTTACACTATCTATGGCTACACCTTC
abundance: -
d_gene: -
v_gene: TRBV28
j_gene: TRBJ1-2

CDR3aa: CAISGLSSTGELFF
CDR3nt: TGTGCCATCAGTGGCCTAAGTTCCACCGGGGAGCTATTTTTT
abundance: -
d_gene: -
v_gene: TRBV10-3
j_gene: TRBJ2-2

CDR3aa: CASSQRGRGDYDEQYF
CDR3nt: TGTGCCAGCAGCCAACGTGGGAGGGGGGACTATGACGAGCAGTACTTC
abundance: -
d_gene: -
v_gene: TRBV3-1
j_gene: TRBJ2-7

CDR3aa: CASSRGFQNSPDTQYF
CDR3nt: TGTGCTAGCAGCCGGGGGTTCCAAAACTCGCCAGATACGCAGTATTTT
abundance: -
d_gene: -
v_gene: TRBV7-7
j_gene: TRBJ2-3

CDR3aa: CASSVGDSVGSYNEQFF
CDR3nt: TGTGCCAGCAGCGTAGGGGACTCCGTCGGCTCCTACAATGAGCAGTTCTTC
abundance: many
d_gene: -
v_gene: TRBV9
j_gene: TRBJ2-1

CDR3aa: CASSLSTGRSSYNEQFF
CDR3nt: TGTGCCAGCAGTTTATCGACCGGACGGAGCTCCTACAATGAGCAGTTCTTC
abundance: -
d_gene: -
v_gene: TRBV27
j_gene: TRBJ2-1

CDR3aa: CASSRQGGTTEAFF
CDR3nt: TGTGCCAGCAGTAGACAGGGAGGGACGACTGAAGCTTTCTTT
abundance: few
d_gene: TRBD1
v_gene: TRBV6-1
j_gene: TRBJ1-1

CDR3aa: CASSILPGHPYEQYF
CDR3nt: TGTGCCAGTAGTATTCTTCCGGGACACCCCTACGAGCAGTACTTC
abundance: -
d_gene: -
v_gene: TRBV19
j_gene: TRBJ2-7

CDR3aa: CASSLGASSYNEQFF
CDR3nt: TGCGCCAGCAGCTTGGGCGCAAGCTCCTACAATGAGCAGTTCTTC
abundance: many
d_gene: -
v_gene: TRBV5-1
j_gene: TRBJ2-1

CDR3aa: CASTDGSSYNEQLF
CDR3nt: TGTGCCAGCACTGACGGGAGCTCCTACAATGAGCAGCTCTTC
abundance: -
d_gene: -
v_gene: TRBV9
j_gene: TRBJ2-1

CDR3aa: CASSVGLMGQGAEQFF
CDR3nt: TGTGCCAGCAGCGTAGGTTTGATGGGACAGGGAGCTGAGCAGTTCTTC
abundance: -
d_gene: TRBD1
v_gene: TRBV9
j_gene: TRBJ2-1

CDR3aa: CASSQGGVGTEAFF
CDR3nt: TGTGCCAGCAGCCAAGGGGGTGTTGGGACTGAAGCTTTCTTT
abundance: few
d_gene: -
v_gene: TRBV3-1
j_gene: TRBJ1-1

CDR3aa: CASSYSKRSGTQYF
CDR3nt: TGTGCCAGCAGTTACTCGAAACGGTCCGGGACCCAGTACTTC
abundance: few
d_gene: -
v_gene: TRBV6-2/TRBV6-3
j_gene: TRBJ2-5